The T cell receptor (beta chain) described here comes from a study of T-cell memory formation after mild COVID-19 (dated by TCRdb to the early 2020s). Study-level background: Most TCR sequence clusters were specific to one of the two donors. In two donors, T-cell clones that expanded and contracted after mild COVID-19 were followed by sequencing TCRalpha and TCRbeta repertoires longitudinally. The cohort was made up of two young adult volunteers, one female and one male, who were previously healthy. The research as a whole found: Clones contracting from day 15 to 85 had balanced CD4/CD8 phenotypes, while a second wave expanding from day 15 to 37 was biased towards CD4+. The detection of some responding clones in pre-infection memory suggests that pre-existing cross-reactive memory T cells joined the SARS-CoV-2 response. Contracting CD4+ clones appeared mostly in the CM and EM memory subsets, whereas CD8+ clones were enriched in EMRA. The study covered only a couple of mild cases, and larger cohorts including severe cases with pre-infection samples were considered necessary. SARS-CoV-2 specificity was not confirmed for the second-wave clones peaking on day 37.

In this sample, this clonotype turned up many times. Its specific antigen is unknown. Base-call qualities are not available, and no considerably larger clone is one nucleotide away. Instrument on record: Illumina NovaSeq 6000. cDNA libraries for TCRalpha and TCRbeta were prepared by 5'RACE using constant-segment primers, with sample barcodes and unique molecular identifiers added. Trizol reagent was used to extract RNA from every sample. Libraries were amplified in two PCR steps, with a second sample barcode and Illumina TruSeq adapters added in the second step. Libraries were sequenced on an Illumina NovaSeq with 2 x 150 bp paired-end reads. The original methods were these. With migec v1.2.7, reads were demultiplexed and then collapsed into UMI-guided consensus sequences. Using mixcr v2.1.11, UMI consensuses were aligned to TRA and TRB V and J templates and then assembled into clonotypes. Clonotypes were classified as expanded or contracted when called significant by both edgeR and NoisET, with noise models trained on biological replicates. For edgeR calls, a false discovery rate-adjusted p below 0.01 and a log2 fold-change threshold of 1 were applied. PCA with hierarchical clustering of max-normalized trajectories of the 1000 most abundant clonotypes was used as exploratory dynamics analysis. Separately sequenced CD4+ and CD8+ repertoires were used to assign a CD4 or CD8 phenotype to each responding clone. TCRdb cleaned the public reads at Q25 with fastp, built clones with MiXCR and kept in-frame beta chains. CDR3 protein sequences are deduplicated, and each keeps its most common genes and DNA. The authors' filters were not applied to this entry. For this sample there are fewer than 350,000 distinct CDR3 sequences; approximately 8% appear just once. The ten largest clonotypes hold less than 25% of the sample.

PBMCs were isolated by Ficoll-Paque density gradient centrifugation. The CDR1 and CDR2 encoded by the germline V gene are SGHTA and FQGNSA. V gives up 5 bases and J gives up 3 bases, and the segment between their germline ends measures 20 bases. From the cysteine up to the phenylalanine, the CDR3 has a length of 17 residues. CDR3 DNA only is kept here, 51 bases in frame from base 1. The chain uses TRBV7-2 and TRBJ2-1, with TRBD2 perhaps the D gene, on 7 matching bases. Sequencing was carried out using PBMCs or a T cell subset sorted from them (not recorded which). This TCR came from a man younger than 30 who had mild COVID-19 (a few samples of this study predate the infection). The sample titles of this study are shuffled in the database, so cell type and time point are left out; the donor was told from shared clones. The bases are TGTGCCAGCAGCCCCCTTTGGGGGGGGGCGAGCTACAATGAGCAGTTCTTC. Translated, this gives CASSPLWGGASYNEQFF.